This is a list of T cell receptor beta chains from one sample in a study of metastatic and nonmetastatic thyroid tumors. TCRdb re-processed the PCR reads through MiXCR. This repertoire shows around 21,000 clones, 35% to 45% found once; its top ten account for over 20%. Material: tumor tissue. The receptors here all came from a female donor with papillary thyroid cancer or a benign thyroid nodule (not recorded which). Some clones in this sample may be carry-over from other donors' samples. CDR3s include the opening cysteine and the closing phenylalanine or tryptophan.

TRBJ2-7 16 TRBV28 CASSLWRTGLGYEQYF
TRBJ2-3 14 TRBV6-2/TRBV6-3 CASSYPSWADTQYF
TRBJ1-2 13 TRBV5-1 CASSFSTEEGYTF
TRBJ2-7 14 TRBV6-1 CASSETGQGYEQYF
TRBJ2-5 11 TRBV7-2 CASSLAGRLYF
TRBJ1-1 13 TRBV6-2/TRBV6-3 CASSPGVNTEAFF
TRBJ2-5 15 TRBV2 CASSESGTREETQYF
TRBJ2-5 16 TRBV11-2 CASSTTRGGRGKTQYF
TRBJ1-6 12 TRBV7-2 CASSSYNSPLHF
TRBJ2-3 16 TRBV24-1 CAASDPRGGRVDTQYF
- 13 TRBV6-2/TRBV6-3 CASSSTAGYEQYF
TRBJ2-1 13 TRBV5-1 CASSLGDHNEQFF
TRBJ2-5 13 TRBV29-1 CSVAGGNQETQYF
TRBJ2-7 16 TRBV28 CASSLVLDRGGYEQYF
TRBJ2-1 15 TRBV6-5 CASSFTGADRGEQFF
TRBJ2-7 13 TRBV11-2 CASREGTSAEQYF
TRBJ1-1 11 TRBV6-1 CASGENTEAFF
TRBJ2-5 12 TRBV2 CASGATGGTQYF
TRBJ1-2 12 TRBV6-2/TRBV6-3 CASNRGDYGYTF
TRBJ1-6 18 TRBV6-1 CASSERGQGIVKDSPLHF
TRBJ1-5 14 TRBV2 CASSGGTSNQPQHF
TRBJ2-7 15 TRBV2 CASSAGLAVTYEQYF
TRBJ1-2 15 TRBV5-1 CASKNDVVGHYGYTF
TRBJ1-6 14 TRBV30 CAWSVGNSFSPLHF
TRBJ2-1 14 TRBV20-1 CSARRLDVRDEQFF
TRBJ2-1 17 TRBV9 CASSGRWGGGIHNEQFF
TRBJ1-5 15 TRBV6-1 CASSESQDSNQPQHF
TRBJ1-1 13 TRBV24-1 CATSGTSYTEAFF
TRBJ1-4 18 TRBV4-1 CASSQVIFSAGQGEKLFF
TRBJ2-5 13 TRBV19 CASSMGGRETQYF
TRBJ1-1 12 TRBV28 CASSRGYTEAFF
TRBJ1-2 11 TRBV6-1 CASSPGNGYTF
TRBJ1-2 16 TRBV29-1 CSVDVETGEGSYGYTF
TRBJ2-7 14 TRBV6-2/TRBV6-3 CASSYRGSVYEQYF
TRBJ2-1 13 TRBV6-1 CASKAGQYNEQFF
TRBJ1-3 14 TRBV20-1 CSARDREGGNTIYF
TRBJ2-7 12 TRBV10-3 CAISERDREQYF
TRBJ1-1 13 TRBV30 CACSGGEDTEAFF
TRBJ1-6 14 TRBV6-1 CASSPGTGGSPLHF
TRBJ1-1 13 TRBV5-1 CASRLALNTEAFF
TRBJ1-2 15 TRBV6-1 CATTTHRGPRVGYTF
TRBJ1-5 17 TRBV6-2/TRBV6-3 CASSYQGTGGSNQPQHF